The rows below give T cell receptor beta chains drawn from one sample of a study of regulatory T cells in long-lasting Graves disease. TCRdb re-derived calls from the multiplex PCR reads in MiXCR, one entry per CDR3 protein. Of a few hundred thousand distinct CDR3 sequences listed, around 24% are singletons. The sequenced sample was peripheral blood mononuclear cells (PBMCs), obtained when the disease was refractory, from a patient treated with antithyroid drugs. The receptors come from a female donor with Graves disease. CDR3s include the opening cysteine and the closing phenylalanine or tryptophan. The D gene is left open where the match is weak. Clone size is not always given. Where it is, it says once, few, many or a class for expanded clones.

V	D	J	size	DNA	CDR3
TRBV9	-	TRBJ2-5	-	TGTGCCAGCAGCCCTGTGGGGGGCCAAGAGACCCAGTACTTC	CASSPVGGQETQYF
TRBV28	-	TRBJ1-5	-	TGTGCCAGCAGTTTAATCACAGGAGATAGCAATCGGCCCCAGCATTTT	CASSLITGDSNRPQHF
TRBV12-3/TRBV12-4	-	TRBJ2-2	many	TGTGCCTCCCGCCGGGGGGCGAGCACCGGGGAGCTGTTTTTT	CASRRGASTGELFF
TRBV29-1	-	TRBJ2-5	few	TGCAGCGTTGTGCAGGCCCAGACCCAGTACTTC	CSVVQAQTQYF
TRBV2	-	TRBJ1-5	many	TGTGCCAGCAGTGGGCAGCCCAATCAGCCCCAGCATTTT	CASSGQPNQPQHF
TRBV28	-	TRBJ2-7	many	TGTGCCAGCAAACTCGGAGGCCCCTACGAGCAGTACTTC	CASKLGGPYEQYF
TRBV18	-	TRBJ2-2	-	TGTGCCAGCTCTCGACAGGAGAACACCGGGGAGCTGTTTTTT	CASSRQENTGELFF
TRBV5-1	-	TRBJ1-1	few	TGCGCCAGCAGCTTGGAACCGGACGCCAACACTGAAGCTTTCTTT	CASSLEPDANTEAFF
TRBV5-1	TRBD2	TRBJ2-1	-	TGCGCCAGCAGCTTATTTAGCGGGAGTGGTAATGAGCAGTTCTTC	CASSLFSGSGNEQFF
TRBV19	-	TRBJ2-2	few	TGTGCCAGTAGTATTGGCGGGTTGAACACCGGGGAGCTGTTTTTT	CASSIGGLNTGELFF
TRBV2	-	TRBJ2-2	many	TGTGCCAGCAGTGAATCCGTGGTCGGGGAGCTGTTTTTT	CASSESVVGELFF
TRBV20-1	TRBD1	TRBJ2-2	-	TGCAGTGCTAGCGACAGGGTGTGGGCCGGGGAGCTGTTTTTT	CSASDRVWAGELFF
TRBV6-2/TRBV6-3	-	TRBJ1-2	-	TGTGCCAGCAGAGACCTCGGGAGCGCAACTAACTATGGCTACACCTTC	CASRDLGSATNYGYTF
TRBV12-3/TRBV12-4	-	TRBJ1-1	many	TGTGCCAGCAGACCCCTTAACCGAGGTCTTAACACTGAAGCTTTCTTT	CASRPLNRGLNTEAFF
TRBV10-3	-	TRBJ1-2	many	TGTGCCATCACCGAGTCACGAAGTAACTATGGCTACACCTTC	CAITESRSNYGYTF
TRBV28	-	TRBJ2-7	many	TGTGCCGCACGGACGGTTGAGGAACCCTACGAGCAGTACTTC	CAARTVEEPYEQYF